This record concerns one TCR beta chain sequence. There are a few counts of this clonotype. Its antigen remains undetermined. No clone much larger than this one lies a single base away; base qualities are absent. The data derive from a study of blood T cells in healthy people across ages (dated by TCRdb to the mid-2010s). About the study as a whole: Template switching captured roughly one uniquely barcoded TCR beta cDNA molecule per two T cells in model experiments. Age-related changes in TCR beta repertoire diversity were measured in the study by deep sequencing normalized with unique cDNA molecular identifiers. Donors were grouped into four age groups: young (average approximately 16 years), middle-aged (about 38), aged (around 62) and long-lived (around 80). Donors of different ages were randomly distributed across sequencing lanes to avoid experimental bias. Using the same blood draw, the study looked at two additional independent replicas of 1 million unique cDNA reads for two donors, one aged 18 to 30 and the other aged 80 or older. Broad study findings and their caveats: Estimates of total diversity from one million sequenced T cells were regarded as lower bounds and underestimates. Since profiling was done on bulk unsorted PBMCs, naive and antigen-experienced compartments could not be conclusively compared. Observed TCR beta diversity per million T cells fell roughly linearly with age, and a significant reduction was already apparent by age approximately 40. Compared with the aged group, the long-lived group had more naive CD4+ T cells, fewer expanded clones and increased TCR diversity, suggesting age selection. Observed TCR beta diversity correlated strongly with the percentage of naive T cells measured by flow cytometry. Donor CMV infection status was unknown, potentially confounding age-related changes in expanded clonotypes.

The 35 to 40 donors, aged about 6 to 100 years, were systemically healthy Caucasian individuals from Russia. About 9.1 milliliters of peripheral blood were collected from each donor into EDTA-treated Vacutainer tubes. PBMCs were isolated by Ficoll-Paque density-gradient centrifugation, with at least 6.5 million obtained per sample. Total RNA was extracted from PBMCs with Trizol reagent, with at least 6 micrograms obtained per sample. For every donor, an aliquot of PBMCs went through flow cytometry to measure the percentages of naive CD45RAhigh/CD27high T cells. Library preparation used 5' RACE. TCRdb records Illumina HiSeq 2500 as the sequencer. A second PCR of roughly 6 to 12 cycles was performed with a sample-barcoded 5' primer and a J-beta primer mix. A template-switch 5' adaptor carrying 12 random nucleotides introduced a unique molecular identifier onto each TCR beta cDNA molecule. At least 2.5 million CDR3-containing paired-end reads were obtained from each sample. First-strand cDNA was synthesized from all RNA with the Mint cDNA synthesis kit, primed by a TRBC-specific oligonucleotide. All cDNA was treated with uracil-DNA glycosylase and then went through a first 18-cycle PCR with the universal primers M1SS and BC2_uni_R. The study's processing was this. For normalization, 1 million high-quality reads, each with a distinct molecular identifier, were randomly selected from each sample. Reads with shared molecular identifiers were discarded instead of being binned into consensus sequences. MiTCR, run with a Q25 quality threshold and the strictest error-elimination algorithm, handled CDR3 identification, clonotype clustering and error correction. Lower-bound total TCR beta diversity was estimated with a nonparametric unseen species model using Euler transformation. The raw public data were reprocessed by TCRdb itself: fastp quality trimming at Q25, MiXCR clonotype calling, in-frame beta chains only. CDR3 protein duplicates are merged, each entry listing the most common genes and DNA. These V and J calls rely on TCRdb rather than the paper's analysis. The sample profile shows around 1,700,000 distinct CDR3 sequences; about 28% of them were found once. The ten largest account for 6.5% to 8.5% of the sample.

The CDR3, from cysteine to phenylalanine, totals 15 residues. Here the CDR3 DNA is all that survives: 45 bases in frame from base 1. The germline V gene (reference sequence) yields DFQATT for CDR1 and SNEGSKA for CDR2. Trimmed from V: 0 bases; trimmed from J: 4 bases; junction bases lacking a gene match: 7. The sequenced sample was blood. This chain is built from TRBV20-1 and TRBJ2-7; 9 bases in between match TRBD2. This clonotype was sampled from a woman under 40 in good health. CDR3 region: CSARDPGTSQYEQYF. The DNA sequence is as follows: TGCAGTGCTAGAGACCCCGGGACTAGCCAATACGAGCAGTACTTC.